The entry that follows covers one T cell receptor (beta chain) sequence. Its antigen is not identified. TCRdb passed the reads through MiXCR, listing each CDR3 protein once. This sample yields fewer than 900,000 distinct CDR3 sequences, of which almost 30% are seen a single time; 13% belongs to the top ten. The sample comes from a study of T cell repertoires in cytomegalovirus infection. V gave up 5 bases and J gave up 7 bases, with 15 bases separating them. Germline CDR1 SEHNR, CDR2 FQNEAQ (reference sequence). The CDR3 extends over 14 amino acids. This sequence originates from a human donor in good health (CMV status not recorded). Some clones in this sample may be carry-over from other donors' samples. This chain connects TRBV7-9 to TRBJ2-4, with D possibly TRBD2 on 6 matching bases. This material consisted of cultured CD8+ T cells from PBMCs, taken from culture after CMV antigen stimulation. The CDR3 nucleotides read TGTGCCAGCAGCCACGGGAGACTAGGGAACATTCAGTACTTC. Protein: CASSHGRLGNIQYF. Full variable domain (outside the CDR3, taken from reference TRBV7-9 and TRBJ2-4): DTGVSQNPRHKITKRGQNVTFRCDPISEHNRLYWYRQTLGQGPEFLTYFQNEAQLEKSRLLSDRFSAERPKGSFSTLEIQRTEQGDSAMYLCASSHGRLGNIQYFGAGTRLSVL.